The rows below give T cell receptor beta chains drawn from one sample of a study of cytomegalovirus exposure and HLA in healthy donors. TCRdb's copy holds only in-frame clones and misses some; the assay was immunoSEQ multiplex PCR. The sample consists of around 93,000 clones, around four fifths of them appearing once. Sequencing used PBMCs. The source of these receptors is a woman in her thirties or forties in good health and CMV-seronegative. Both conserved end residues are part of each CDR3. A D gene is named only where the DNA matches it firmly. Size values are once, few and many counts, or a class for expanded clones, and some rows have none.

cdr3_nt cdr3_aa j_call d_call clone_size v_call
TGTGCCAGTAGTATAGTCGACAGGGCTGGAAACACCATATATTTT CASSIVDRAGNTIYF TRBJ1-3 TRBD1 - TRBV19
TGCGCCAGCGCAACAGGGTGGGGCTACGAGCAGTACTTC CASATGWGYEQYF TRBJ2-7 - - TRBV5-1
TGTGCCAGCAGCCTTGGGGGCGGGCACAATGAGCAGTTCTTC CASSLGGGHNEQFF TRBJ2-1 - once TRBV6-1
TGTGCCAGCATTTGGGGGCAGATGAACACTGAAGCTTTCTTT CASIWGQMNTEAFF TRBJ1-1 - - TRBV6-6
TGTGCCAGCACCAATTGGGACAGAGGCTACACCTTC CASTNWDRGYTF TRBJ1-2 TRBD1 - TRBV6-6
TGCGCCAGCAGCTTGGGGGGGGGCACTGAAGCTTTCTTT CASSLGGGTEAFF TRBJ1-1 - - TRBV5-1
TGTGCCAGCAGCGCTGGACCGGGACTGCAGTACTTC CASSAGPGLQYF TRBJ2-4 - - TRBV9
TGTGCCAGCAGCTTGGACCGGAGCCGGGGAGATACGCAGTATTTT CASSLDRSRGDTQYF TRBJ2-3 - - TRBV5-4
TGTGCCAGTAGTATAGTGACAGGGTCAAGCAATCAGCCCCAGCATTTT CASSIVTGSSNQPQHF TRBJ1-5 TRBD1 - TRBV19
TGTGCCAGCAGTTTAGGCGGGCTGGGCACAGATACGCAGTATTTT CASSLGGLGTDTQYF TRBJ2-3 - - TRBV28
TGTGCCAGCAGCTTACGTTTCCAGGGGCCCCAAGAGACCCAGTACTTC CASSLRFQGPQETQYF TRBJ2-5 - - TRBV7-6
TGTGCCAGCAGCCCTCAGGGGGGCGCGAACACTGAAGCTTTCTTT CASSPQGGANTEAFF TRBJ1-1 TRBD1 - TRBV7-9